This T cell receptor (beta chain) was captured by sequencing in a study of shared clonotypes between healthy human individuals. Germline V CDR1 and CDR2: SGHRS, YFSETQ. CDR3 length: 12 amino acids. V shed 0 bases and J shed 8 bases, with 8 bases lying between them. The data were produced by immunoSEQ multiplex PCR, yet TCRdb's version contains in-frame clones alone and is incomplete. The sample shows about 1.5 million clones, more than 95% of them seen only once. Sequencing was carried out using naive CD4+ T cells sorted from blood. Subset noted: CD45RA+ positively selected. This receptor was obtained from a man aged 25-45 years in good health. The chain joins TRBV5-1 to TRBJ2-5; a possible D gene is TRBD2 (5 bases). CDR3 in amino acids: CASSLAGDTQYF. The CDR3 DNA reads as TGCGCCAGCAGCTTGGCCGGGGATACCCAGTACTTC.